The next 14 T cell receptor beta chains were all read from a single sample in a study of OX40 agonist ivuxolimab in advanced cancers. Library creation used the immunoSEQ multiplex PCR assay. Sourced from immuneACCESS, this table was stored by TCRdb with only in-frame sequences that have V and J called. A share of the clones is absent; for the studies checked, an unresolved V gene accounts for under half, and the remainder has no known explanation. The sample includes approximately 74,000 clones, with 65% to 80% observed a single time. About 2.1% of the sample belongs to the ten largest clones. The source was CD4+ or CD8+ T cells sorted from blood, collected in a trial of the OX40 agonist ivuxolimab. All receptors derive from an adult with an advanced solid tumor such as melanoma, head and neck, liver or kidney cancer.

The chain links TRBV5-1 to TRBJ1-1, with 9 bases identical to TRBD1. Germline V gene data show CDR1 as SGHRS and CDR2 as YFSETQ. The CDR3 contains 15 residues. Trimming took 4 bases from V and 4 from J; bases not matched to a gene: 8. The chain's CDR3 is CASSPGTGSSTEAFF. CDR3 DNA: TGCGCCAGCAGCCCCGGGACAGGGTCCAGCACTGAAGCTTTCTTT.

This chain uses TRBV11-2 with TRBJ1-2; D call uncertain. Trimming left V 6 bases short and J 11 bases short, with 25 bases between. Germline CDR1 is SGHAT and CDR2 is FQNNGV. The CDR3 covers 15 residues. The CDR3 DNA reads TGTGCCAGCAGTCCTACCGGCAGGCCCACCTCGGGTTACACCTTC. Amino acid sequence: CASSPTGRPTSGYTF.

The gene calls are TRBV19 and TRBJ1-1; D perhaps matches TRBD1 (6 bases). The V and J ends lost 4 bases and 6 bases respectively, with 12 bases between them. CDR3 length equals 13 residues. Germline loops: CDR1 LNHDA, CDR2 SQIVND (reference sequence). CDR3 bases: TGTGCCAGTAGTACCACAGGGCTGTCTGAAGCTTTCTTT. Translating gives CASSTTGLSEAFF. Combining the CDR3 with reference TRBV19 and TRBJ1-1 gives the whole variable domain DGGITQSPKYLFRKEGQNVTLSCEQNLNHDAMYWYRQDPGQGLRLIYYSQIVNDFQKGDIAEGYSVSREKKESFPLTVTSAQKNPTAFYLCASSTTGLSEAFFGQGTRLTVV.

J is TRBJ2-5 and V is TRBV18, with a weak D call TRBD2 (7 bases). The length of the CDR3 is 15 residues. The germline gives CDR1 KGHSH, CDR2 LQKENI. Trimming took 2 bases from V and 4 from J, leaving 14 bases between them. The CDR3 sequence is CASSPGGGGRETQYF. The CDR3 DNA reads as TGTGCCAGCTCACCAGGTGGCGGGGGCAGAGAGACCCAGTACTTC.

V usage is TRBV28 and J usage is TRBJ2-1; weak D call: TRBD1 (5 bases). The CDR3 covers 13 residues. Germline-derived CDR1 and CDR2 are MDHEN and SYDVKM. V was shortened by 2 bases and J by 12 bases, with 14 bases between the two germline ends. CDR3 sequence (DNA): TGTGCCAGCAGTTTAGGGGCAGGGAAGGTGCAGTTCTTC. Amino acids: CASSLGAGKVQFF.

The chain links TRBV29-1 to TRBJ2-7, with 8 nucleotides matching TRBD1. The trim removed 4 bases at V and 5 bases at J, leaving 16 bases unmatched. The CDR3 is 16 amino acids. From germline, CDR1 is SQVTM and CDR2 ANQGSEA. For the CDR3, the DNA is TGCAGCGTTGGAGGTTCCGGAGCAGGGGGCCACGACGAGCAGTACTTC. It codes for CSVGGSGAGGHDEQYF.

This clone appeared a few times. V and J are TRBV30 and TRBJ1-3; no clear D gene. Trimming took 3 bases from V and 0 from J, leaving 12 bases between them. CDR1 GTSNPN and CDR2 SVGIG come from the germline V gene (reference sequence). The CDR3 length is 15 residues. The CDR3 coding sequence is TGTGCCTGGAGCGGAGGTATGAGCTCTGGAAACACCATATATTTT. It is translated as CAWSGGMSSGNTIYF. The full variable domain, completed using reference TRBV30 and TRBJ1-3, is SQTIHQWPATLVQPVGSPLSLECTVEGTSNPNLYWYRQAAGRGLQLLFYSVGIGQISSEVPQNLSASRPQDRQFILSSKKLLLSDSGFYLCAWSGGMSSGNTIYFGEGSWLTVV.

The chain links TRBV28 to TRBJ1-1; D may be TRBD1 (5 bases). V lost 10 bases and J 11 bases, leaving 20 bases between the germline ends. The CDR3 extends over 12 amino acids. CDR1 MDHEN and CDR2 SYDVKM come from the germline V gene. The CDR3 sequence is CATLRGFREAFF. In DNA, the CDR3 is TGTGCCACCCTGCGGGGGTTCCGGGAGGCTTTCTTT.

The V gene is TRBV14, the J gene TRBJ2-7; D uncertain. Germline loops: CDR1 SGHDN, CDR2 FVKESK. Trimming shortened V by 3 bases and J by 3 bases, and 3 bases separated the two germline ends. This CDR3 is 11 amino acids long. The DNA of the CDR3 is TGTGCCAGCAGCCATCTCTACGAGCAGTACTTC. Translated: CASSHLYEQYF.

This sequence joins TRBV28 and TRBJ2-1; D is perhaps TRBD1 (6 bases). V lost 5 bases and J lost 0, with 17 bases in between. The CDR3 runs 17 residues. CDR1 is MDHEN, CDR2 SYDVKM, per germline. The DNA for the CDR3 is TGTGCCAGCAGTCCTTGGATGGGGGCGAGCTCCTACAATGAGCAGTTCTTC. Translating gives CASSPWMGASSYNEQFF.

As to this clone: This sample also contains other DNA sequences that code for the same CDR3. The chain is built from TRBV5-1 and TRBJ2-1, with a possible D match to TRBD2 (6 bases). Trimming took 0 bases from V and 4 from J, leaving 8 bases between them. The CDR3 sequence is 14 residues long. Germline CDR1 is SGHRS and CDR2 is YFSETQ. The CDR3 here is CASSLGDSYNEQFF. In nucleotides, the CDR3 is TGCGCCAGCAGCTTGGGGGACTCATACAATGAGCAGTTCTTC.

This chain joins TRBV19 and TRBJ1-2; D ambiguous. Trimming took off 6 bases at V and 1 base at J, with 6 bases between the two ends. Germline V gene sequence: CDR1 LNHDA, CDR2 SQIVND (reference sequence). This CDR3 spans 12 amino acids. CDR3: CASSRVNYGYTF. CDR3 in DNA: TGTGCCAGTAGCAGAGTTAACTATGGCTACACCTTC.

This clone was detected only once. The rearrangement uses TRBV18 and TRBJ2-5, with 7 bases that match TRBD2. This CDR3 comprises 13 residues. Unmatched junction bases numbered 13, after V lost 6 bases and J lost 12 bases. Per the germline V gene, CDR1 is KGHSH and CDR2 is LQKENI. The CDR3, as DNA: TGTGCCAGCTCCCCTGCGGGGGAAACCTCAAAGTACTTC. Translation: CASSPAGETSKYF.

This clone showed up just a few times. The gene calls are TRBV11-2 and TRBJ2-7, with TRBD1 matching over 8 bases. V shed 5 bases and J 4 bases; nucleotides not matched to a gene: 13. The CDR3 totals 16 residues. Germline V gives CDR1 SGHAT, CDR2 FQNNGV. CDR3 sequence (DNA): TGTGCCAGCAGCCCCGAGGGCAGGGGGCGCACGTACGAGCAGTACTTC. Its protein product is CASSPEGRGRTYEQYF.